Listed below are T cell receptor beta chains from one sample, sequenced in a study of OX40 agonist ivuxolimab in advanced cancers. Profiled with immunoSEQ multiplex PCR; TCRdb holds only in-frame clones, not every one. The profile shows approximately 82,000 clones, more than 90% of them singletons. The specimen was CD4+ or CD8+ T cells sorted from blood, collected in a trial of the OX40 agonist ivuxolimab. The receptor set was obtained from an adult with an advanced solid tumor such as melanoma, head and neck, liver or kidney cancer. Each CDR3 is given with its conserved first and last residue. A clone size is listed for some rows: how often the clone was seen (once, few, many), or a class if it is expanded.

clone_size	v_call	cdr3_aa
NA	TRBV7-6	CASSLLGDNEQFF
once	TRBV6-5	CASSYQRPTGELFF
NA	TRBV30	CAWRELGTGDSYEQYF
NA	TRBV6-5	CASSYSAALNTEAFF
once	TRBV2	CASRLNSGNTIYF
NA	TRBV11-2	CASSPTGARETQYF
NA	TRBV27	CASRINSGDPSYGYTF
NA	TRBV6-6	CASSQEGNTEAFF
few	TRBV6-5	CASSDIGGRYGYTF
NA	TRBV5-4	CASSFGTGLKKLFF
NA	TRBV25-1	CASNLHRGQGPYEQYF
NA	TRBV6-1	CASNRGGETQYF
NA	TRBV7-3	CASSPTAGANTGELFF
NA	TRBV11-3	CASSLGDRVDEQYF
NA	TRBV19	CASTRTGTHEQYF
NA	TRBV27	CASSLEGRAGYTF
NA	TRBV5-1	CASSLAPGLPETQYF
NA	TRBV19	CASSIFFGQTSEQFF
NA	TRBV6-5	CASSYSTALSGYEQYF
once	TRBV10-3	CAISLGLAGGETQYF
NA	TRBV7-8	CASSKGQISNQPQHF
NA	TRBV9	CASSSRGEPDQPQHF
NA	TRBV6-6	CASSHLGGASTEAFF
NA	TRBV7-9	CASSLSSDKNIQYF
NA	TRBV2	CASSRVAGGVKNEQFF